This T cell receptor (beta chain) is drawn from a study of radiotherapy plus CTLA-4 blockade in lung cancer (dated by TCRdb to the late 2010s). About the full investigation: Among the enrolled patients, about 19% had an objective response, and less than 40% reached disease control.

In this study, focal radiation therapy paired with CTLA-4 blockade (ipilimumab) was tested in patients who had chemo-refractory metastatic non-small-cell lung cancer. Library creation used the immunoSEQ multiplex PCR assay. Drawn from immuneACCESS, this table holds only the in-frame rearrangements with V and J called that TCRdb kept. Clones are partly lost; checked studies trace under half to an unresolved V gene and leave the rest unexplained. Within this sample are about 49,000 clones, with around 84% of them counted one time only. The ten largest account for roughly 25% of the sample. The full study reports these points: Increased serum interferon-beta after radiation, together with early dynamic changes in blood T cell clones, were reported to be the strongest predictors of response. After treatment with radiotherapy and ipilimumab, TCR clones that originated in tumors expanded in peripheral blood.

Turning to this clone: Its binding antigen is unknown. Base qualities were left out, and no much larger clone turns up one base away. The identical CDR3 is also encoded by other nucleotide sequences in the sample.

For this chain, trimming is 2 bases at the V end and 6 bases at the J end, and the number of junction bases without a gene match is 11. The CDR3 measures 16 amino acids from cysteine to phenylalanine. Only the CDR3 region is kept as DNA, spanning 48 bases read in frame from base 1. The CDR1 and CDR2 encoded by the germline V gene are LGHNA and YSLEER. This TCR was sampled from a human donor with non-small cell lung cancer whose response to radiotherapy plus ipilimumab could not be evaluated. The sample was peripheral blood, taken from a patient treated with radiotherapy plus ipilimumab. The sequence joins TRBV4-3 to TRBJ1-1, and 8 bases in between align with TRBD1. The DNA reads as follows: TGCGCCAGCAGCCAATTTCCCGGCCAGGGGGCCGCTGAAGCTTTCTTT. It encodes CASSQFPGQGAAEAFF.